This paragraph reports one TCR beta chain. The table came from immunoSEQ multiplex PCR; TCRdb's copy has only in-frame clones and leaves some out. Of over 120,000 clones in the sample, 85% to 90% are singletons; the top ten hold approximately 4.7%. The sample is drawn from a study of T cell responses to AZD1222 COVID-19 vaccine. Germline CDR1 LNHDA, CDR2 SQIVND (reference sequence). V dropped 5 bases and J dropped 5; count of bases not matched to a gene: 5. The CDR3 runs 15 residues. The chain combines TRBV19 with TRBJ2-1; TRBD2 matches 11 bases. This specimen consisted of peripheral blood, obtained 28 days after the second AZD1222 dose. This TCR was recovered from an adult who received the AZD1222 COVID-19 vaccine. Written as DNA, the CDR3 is TGTGCCAGTAGTCATCTAGCGGGAGGCAACAATGAGCAGTTCTTC. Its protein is CASSHLAGGNNEQFF.